These 10 T cell receptor beta chains share one sample of origin, sequenced in a study of cytomegalovirus exposure and HLA in healthy donors. PCR primers comprised 60 Vbeta and 13 Jbeta primers. TCRdb keeps only in-frame clones here, not all; method: immunoSEQ multiplex PCR. This repertoire shows around 50,000 clones, about two thirds found once; its top ten account for roughly a fifth. The sample was PBMCs. The source of these receptors is a woman between 50 and 59 years old in good health and CMV-seropositive.

The V and J genes are TRBV6-1 and TRBJ1-1; TRBD1 matches 7 bases. Per the germline V gene, CDR1 is MNHNS and CDR2 is SASEGT. Unmatched junction bases numbered 14, after V lost 3 bases and J lost 1 base. The CDR3 extends over 18 amino acids. The CDR3 region has the DNA TGTGCCAGCAGTGATAGAATACAGGGGACCCTTAAGAACACTGAAGCTTTCTTT. Translating gives CASSDRIQGTLKNTEAFF.

This chain joins TRBV5-4 and TRBJ2-3; weak D call: TRBD1 (5 bases). The V end lost 2 bases, the J end lost 7 bases, and 11 bases lay between the germline ends. Germline V gene sequence: CDR1 SGHNT, CDR2 YYREEE (reference sequence). This CDR3 comprises 13 residues. The CDR3 DNA follows: TGTGCCAGCAGCTTTAGCAGGGAAAATACGCAGTATTTT. It translates to CASSFSRENTQYF.

This CDR3 reads CASSQDLGGRADKQFF. The CDR3 DNA reads TGTGCCAGCAGCCAAGATCTTGGCGGGAGGGCCGATAAGCAGTTCTTC. The V and J genes are TRBV14 and TRBJ2-1; 9 nucleotides agree with TRBD2. This CDR3 has 16 amino acids. CDR1 and CDR2 (germline): SGHDN, FVKESK. V shed 0 bases, J shed 11 bases, and the junction held 11 bases outside the gene matches.

Only a few counts were recorded for this clone. Here the CDR3 reads CAISEGAHLSTDTQYF. The CDR3 DNA reads as TGTGCCATCAGTGAAGGGGCTCATCTTAGCACAGATACGCAGTATTTT. This chain joins TRBV10-3 and TRBJ2-3, with D perhaps TRBD1 (5 bases). The length of the CDR3 is 16 residues. V lost 3 bases to trimming and J lost 0 bases, with 13 bases between them. The V gene's germline CDR1 is ENHRY and CDR2 SYGVKD.

CDR3 nucleotide sequence: TGTGCCAGCAGCGCTACAGGCAACTCTGGAAACACCATATATTTT. Its protein product is CASSATGNSGNTIYF. J is TRBJ1-3 and V is TRBV9, with TRBD1 as a possible D gene (5 bases). CDR1 is SGDLS, CDR2 YYNGEE, per germline. The CDR3 is 15 residues long. V lost 3 bases and J lost 0, with 10 bases in between. The whole variable domain, filled in from reference TRBV9 and TRBJ1-3, reads DSGVTQTPKHLITATGQRVTLRCSPRSGDLSVYWYQQSLDQGLQFLIQYYNGEERAKGNILERFSAQQFPDLHSELNLSSLELGDSALYFCASSATGNSGNTIYFGEGSWLTVV.

This chain uses TRBV5-1 with TRBJ2-1, with TRBD1 matching 7 bases. The CDR3 has 12 amino acids. Germline CDR1 and CDR2: SGHRS and YFSETQ. V was clipped by 5 bases and J by 8 bases; unmatched bases: 4. The chain's CDR3 is CASRRDRDEQFF. The CDR3 nucleotides are TGCGCCAGCAGGCGCGACAGGGATGAGCAGTTCTTC.

The chain joins TRBV9 to TRBJ2-3, with 10 bases fitting TRBD1. J was trimmed by 3 bases and V by 4 bases; bases with no gene match: 5. This CDR3 contains 15 residues. Germline CDR1 and CDR2: SGDLS and YYNGEE. This chain's CDR3 is CASSPWTGGTDTQYF. The DNA of the CDR3 is TGTGCCAGCAGCCCCTGGACAGGGGGGACAGATACGCAGTATTTT.

V gene TRBV19 combines with J gene TRBJ2-7; 11 bases map to TRBD2. V shed 4 bases, J shed 0 bases, and the junction held 5 bases outside the gene matches. The CDR3 consists of 16 residues. CDR1 LNHDA and CDR2 SQIVND come from the germline V gene (reference sequence). The CDR3 DNA is TGTGCCAGTAGTAAGGCAGGGACTAGCGGCTCCTACGAGCAGTACTTC. Amino acid sequence: CASSKAGTSGSYEQYF.

The chain uses TRBV29-1 and TRBJ2-3; the D gene is possibly TRBD2 (6 bases). The length of the CDR3 is 15 residues. V was trimmed by 3 bases and J by 4 bases, leaving 17 bases between them. Germline CDR1 reads SQVTM; CDR2 reads ANQGSEA. The CDR3 is CSVEGDFTGADTQYF. CDR3 sequence (DNA): TGCAGCGTTGAGGGGGACTTCACGGGGGCAGATACGCAGTATTTT.

The chain is built from TRBV30 and TRBJ2-2; 7 nucleotides agree with TRBD2. The CDR3 has 13 amino acids. The V segment lost 5 bases and the J segment 5 bases; nucleotides outside the gene matches: 5. Germline values: CDR1 GTSNPN, CDR2 SVGIG (reference sequence). The CDR3 DNA is TGTGCCTGGGGGGGGGAGGGGACCGGGGAGCTGTTTTTT. Translated: CAWGGEGTGELFF.